The 2 T cell receptor beta chains below all came from one sample that was sequenced in a study of cytomegalovirus exposure and HLA in healthy donors. TCRdb's copy holds only in-frame clones and misses some; the assay was immunoSEQ multiplex PCR. The sample consists of roughly 95,000 clones, approximately 81% of them appearing once. Sequencing was performed on PBMCs. All receptors come from a man aged 18-30 years in good health and CMV-seropositive.

The V gene is TRBV18, the J gene TRBJ1-2; 7 bases line up with TRBD1. Losses at the gene ends were 4 bases for V and 0 bases for J; bases not matched to a gene: 14. This CDR3 is 18 amino acids long. Germline values: CDR1 KGHSH, CDR2 LQKENI. CDR3 in DNA: TGTGCCAGCTCACACACCCGGGTCGACAGGGCAGCTAACTATGGCTACACCTTC. Amino acid sequence: CASSHTRVDRAANYGYTF. The full variable domain, with the rest looked up from reference TRBV18 and TRBJ1-2, is NAGVMQNPRHLVRRRGQEARLRCSPMKGHSHVYWYRQLPEEGLKFMVYLQKENIIDESGMPKERFSAEFPKEGPSILRIQQVVRGDSAAYFCASSHTRVDRAANYGYTFGSGTRLTVV.

The chain recombines TRBV6-9 with TRBJ2-2, with TRBD2 matching over 16 bases. Germline CDR1 is MNHGY and CDR2 is SVAAGI. Germline trimming cut 11 bases from V and 4 bases from J; bases unmatched to any gene: 13. CDR3 size: 18 residues. The CDR3 here is CAPHLPGLAGGFTGELFF. CDR3 in DNA: TGTGCCCCCCATCTACCGGGACTAGCGGGAGGGTTCACCGGGGAGCTGTTTTTT.